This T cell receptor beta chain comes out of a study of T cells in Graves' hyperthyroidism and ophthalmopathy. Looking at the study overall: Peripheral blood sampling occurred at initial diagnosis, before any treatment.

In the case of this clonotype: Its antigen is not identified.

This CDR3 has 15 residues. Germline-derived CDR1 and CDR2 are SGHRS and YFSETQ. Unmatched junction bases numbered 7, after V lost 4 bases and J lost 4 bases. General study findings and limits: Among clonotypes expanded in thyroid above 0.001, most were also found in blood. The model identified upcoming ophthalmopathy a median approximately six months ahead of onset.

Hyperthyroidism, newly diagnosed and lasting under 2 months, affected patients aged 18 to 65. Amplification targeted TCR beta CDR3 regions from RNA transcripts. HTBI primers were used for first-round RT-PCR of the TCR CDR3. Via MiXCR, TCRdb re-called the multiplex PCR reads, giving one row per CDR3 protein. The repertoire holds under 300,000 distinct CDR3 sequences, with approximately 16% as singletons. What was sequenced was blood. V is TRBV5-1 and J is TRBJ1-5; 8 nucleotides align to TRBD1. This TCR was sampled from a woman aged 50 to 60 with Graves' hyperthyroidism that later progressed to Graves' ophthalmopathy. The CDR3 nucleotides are TGCGCCAGCAGCAACGGACAGGGAGGAAATCAGCCCCAGCATTTT. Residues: CASSNGQGGNQPQHF.